A single sample is the source of the 24 T cell receptor beta chains below, sequenced in a study of PD-1 blockade in classical Hodgkin lymphoma. Produced via immunoSEQ multiplex PCR; TCRdb's table is partial and in-frame only. The table has around 45,000 clones, approximately 70% seen once. Each patient experienced a relapse that followed autologous stem cell transplantation, and brentuximab vedotin exposure varied. Here the sequenced sample was peripheral blood mononuclear cells (PBMCs), taken before the second cycle of nivolumab. These TCRs come from a human donor with classical Hodgkin lymphoma.

The chain combines TRBV4-3 with TRBJ2-3; 10 bases are a match to TRBD2. V shed 0 bases and J 5 bases; nucleotides not matched to a gene: 5. The CDR3 spans 16 residues. Germline V lookup: CDR1 LGHNA, CDR2 YSLEER. The CDR3 region has the DNA TGCGCCAGCAGCCAAGAGAGCGGGGGGGCAAAAGATACGCAGTATTTT. Residues: CASSQESGGAKDTQYF.

The chain links TRBV6-5 to TRBJ1-5; the D is unclear. V lost 5 bases, J lost 7 bases, and 9 bases lay in between. Germline V gene data show CDR1 as MNHEY and CDR2 as SVGAGI. This CDR3 is 12 amino acids long. The CDR3 sequence: CASSRSGQPQHF. CDR3 in DNA: TGTGCCAGCAGTCGTTCTGGGCAGCCCCAGCATTTT.

The chain employs TRBV19 and TRBJ1-5; D may be TRBD1 (6 bases). V lost 1 base and J 0 bases, leaving 13 bases between the germline ends. CDR1 and CDR2 (germline): LNHDA, SQIVND (reference sequence). The CDR3 runs to 17 residues. CDR3 bases: TGTGCCAGTAGTATAGGTGGACAGAGAATTAGCAATCAGCCCCAGCATTTT. Translating it yields CASSIGGQRISNQPQHF.

Comments on this clone: This sequence may be a read error, since a much larger clone differs from it by one base. The rearrangement joins TRBV2 to TRBJ1-2, with no clear D. The CDR3 is 11 residues long. In germline, CDR1 is SNHLY, CDR2 FYNNEI. The CDR3 region has the DNA TGTGCCGGCAGTGAAAACAGTGGCTACACCTTC. It codes for CAGSENSGYTF. Looking up the rest from reference TRBV2 and TRBJ1-2 gives the full variable domain: EPEVTQTPSHQVTQMGQEVILRCVPISNHLYFYWYRQILGQKVEFLVSFYNNEISEKSEIFDDQFSVERPDGSNFTLKIRSTKLEDSAMYFCAGSENSGYTFGSGTRLTVV.

Only a few counts were recorded for this clone. The rearrangement links TRBV14 to TRBJ2-7; possible D gene TRBD1, 5 bases. CDR1 is SGHDN, CDR2 FVKESK, per germline. V lost 0 bases and J lost 2, with 17 bases in between. There are 17 residues in the CDR3. CDR3 nucleotides: TGTGCCAGCAGCCAAGATTTCTTGGGCAGGGCGACCTACGAGCAGTACTTC. Protein sequence: CASSQDFLGRATYEQYF.

The J gene is TRBJ1-5, the V gene TRBV7-6; weak D call: TRBD1 (6 bases). The CDR3 runs to 18 residues. Deletions cut 5 bases from V and 0 bases from J, with 20 bases between. Germline values: CDR1 SGHVS, CDR2 FNYEAQ. In nucleotides, the CDR3 is TGTGCCAGCAGCGTAGGGGGATCCGGGACGCATAGCAATCAGCCCCAGCATTTT. Its protein product is CASSVGGSGTHSNQPQHF.

This rearrangement joins TRBV11-2 to TRBJ1-2; TRBD1 aligns across 10 bases. CDR1 is SGHAT and CDR2 is FQNNGV in the germline V gene. Trimming cost V 2 bases and J 7 bases; bases outside gene matches: 13. The CDR3 has 17 amino acids. CDR3 loop: CASSLRPEGQGYGGYTF. CDR3 DNA: TGTGCCAGCAGCTTACGTCCCGAGGGACAGGGGTATGGTGGCTACACCTTC.

In this sample, this clone turned up a few times. The chain uses TRBV29-1 and TRBJ2-1; D unresolved. V was cut by 4 bases and J by 5 bases, with 3 bases left in between. CDR3 length equals 10 residues. The germline V gene has CDR1 SQVTM and CDR2 ANQGSEA. The CDR3 loop is CSVGNNEQFF. The CDR3 bases are TGCAGCGTTGGAAACAATGAGCAGTTCTTC.

The chain couples TRBV30 to TRBJ1-5; D might be TRBD1 (5 bases). Germline V gene lookup returns CDR1 GTSNPN and CDR2 SVGIG (reference sequence). The CDR3 contains 16 residues. Deletions cut 4 bases from V and 0 bases from J, with 16 bases between. This CDR3 is CAWTPGGSYSNQPQHF. DNA of the CDR3: TGTGCCTGGACCCCGGGGGGAAGCTATAGCAATCAGCCCCAGCATTTT.

V usage is TRBV27 and J usage is TRBJ1-1; D is undetermined. Germline loops: CDR1 MNHEY, CDR2 SMNVEV (reference sequence). The V end was cut by 8 bases, the J end by 2 bases, with 12 bases between. This CDR3 contains 13 residues. As DNA, the CDR3 is TGTGCCAGCCATGCGGTGGGCAACACTGAAGCTTTCTTT. This gives the protein CASHAVGNTEAFF.

The J gene is TRBJ1-1, the V gene TRBV25-1, with D perhaps matching TRBD1 (5 bases). The CDR3 is 14 residues long. From germline, CDR1 is MGHDK and CDR2 SYGVNS. V lost 2 bases, J lost 3 bases, and 10 bases lay in between. CDR3 in DNA: TGTGCCAGCAGTGAAGAGGGGAGGGACACTGAAGCTTTCTTT. It yields the protein CASSEEGRDTEAFF.

The genes are TRBV7-2 and TRBJ1-4; D gene uncertain. Trimming removed 1 base from V and 5 bases from J, with 14 bases in between. In germline, CDR1 is SGHTA, CDR2 FQGNSA. The CDR3 is made up of 16 amino acids. The CDR3 sequence is CASSLDSGWENEKLFF. The CDR3 DNA sequence: TGTGCCAGCAGCTTAGATTCGGGATGGGAGAATGAAAAACTGTTTTTT.

The J gene is TRBJ2-3, the V gene TRBV28; no firm D call. With 5 bases removed from V and 3 bases from J, the gap between germline ends came to 6 bases. Germline CDR1 MDHEN, CDR2 SYDVKM. This CDR3 region has 12 residues. CDR3 loop: CASSPETDTQYF. CDR3 in DNA: TGTGCCAGCAGTCCCGAAACAGATACGCAGTATTTT.

CDR3 bases: TGTGCCAGCAGTTTCTTAGTGGGTCTTAATTCACCCCTCCACTTT. The encoded protein is CASSFLVGLNSPLHF. The rearrangement links TRBV27 to TRBJ1-6; D is unclear. Germline V gene sequence: CDR1 MNHEY, CDR2 SMNVEV (reference sequence). This CDR3 has 15 residues. Trimming took off 3 bases at V and 6 bases at J, with 12 bases between the two ends.

This chain connects TRBV19 to TRBJ1-1; D not resolved. Looked up from germline, CDR1 is LNHDA and CDR2 is SQIVND (reference sequence). CDR3 length: 14 residues. V shed 9 bases and J shed 0 bases, with 14 bases lying between them. CDR3 nucleotide sequence: TGTGCCAGGTTAATTACGGAGGTGAACACTGAAGCTTTCTTT. It codes for CARLITEVNTEAFF.

The genes are TRBV19 and TRBJ2-3, with D unresolved. The germline gives CDR1 LNHDA, CDR2 SQIVND (reference sequence). The V and J ends lost 10 bases and 3 bases respectively, with 8 bases between them. The CDR3 extends over 11 amino acids. DNA of the CDR3: TGTGCCACCCAAAAGACAGATACGCAGTATTTT. It translates to CATQKTDTQYF.

V is TRBV5-8 and J is TRBJ2-7; possibly TRBD1 for D (5 bases). V was trimmed by 6 bases and J by 0 bases, leaving 28 bases between them. This CDR3 has 19 amino acids. Germline CDR1 is SGHTS and CDR2 is YDEGEE. CDR3 region: CASTPLLGWGRAVSYEQYF. The CDR3 nucleotides read TGTGCCAGCACCCCTCTCCTGGGCTGGGGCAGGGCGGTCTCCTACGAGCAGTACTTC.

The chain links TRBV29-1 to TRBJ2-7; the D gene is possibly TRBD2 (5 bases). Germline assignment: CDR1 SQVTM and CDR2 ANQGSEA. V was clipped by 7 bases and J by 3 bases, with 13 bases between them. The CDR3 covers 12 residues. The CDR3 reads CSASPGNYEQYF. In DNA, the CDR3 is TGCAGCGCCTCCCCGGGGAACTACGAGCAGTACTTC.

The chain links TRBV28 to TRBJ1-1; the match to TRBD1 covers 8 bases. CDR1 is MDHEN and CDR2 is SYDVKM in the germline V gene. J was trimmed by 3 bases and V by 2 bases; bases with no gene match: 2. The CDR3 sequence is 14 residues long. Here the CDR3 reads CASSLGTGYTEAFF. The CDR3 nucleotides read TGTGCCAGCAGTTTAGGGACAGGATACACTGAAGCTTTCTTT.

This clone has a handful of counts. This rearrangement joins TRBV18 to TRBJ1-1, with D unclear. The germline CDR1 and CDR2 sequences are KGHSH and LQKENI. This CDR3 is built from 14 residues. Trimming stripped 2 bases from V and 3 bases from J, with 10 bases between. Written as DNA, the CDR3 is TGTGCCAGCTCACCAAGCTGGAGGGACACTGAAGCTTTCTTT. Translating it yields CASSPSWRDTEAFF.

This chain connects TRBV5-1 to TRBJ1-1, with 7 bases that match TRBD1. CDR3 size: 16 residues. V was clipped by 3 bases and J by 5 bases; unmatched bases: 13. Per the germline V gene, CDR1 is SGHRS and CDR2 is YFSETQ. CDR3 residues: CASSSREGAGSTEAFF. The DNA of the CDR3 is TGCGCCAGCAGCTCAAGGGAGGGGGCAGGAAGTACTGAAGCTTTCTTT.

This clone was observed once. The chain's CDR3 is CASSPGQGITYEQYF. The CDR3 DNA sequence: TGTGCCAGCTCCCCCGGACAGGGTATCACCTACGAGCAGTACTTC. The V and J genes are TRBV18 and TRBJ2-7; 8 bases match TRBD1. CDR1 KGHSH and CDR2 LQKENI come from the germline V gene. The trim removed 6 bases at V and 2 bases at J, leaving 9 bases unmatched. This CDR3 spans 15 amino acids. Filled out from reference TRBV18 and TRBJ2-7, the complete variable domain reads NAGVMQNPRHLVRRRGQEARLRCSPMKGHSHVYWYRQLPEEGLKFMVYLQKENIIDESGMPKERFSAEFPKEGPSILRIQQVVRGDSAAYFCASSPGQGITYEQYFGPGTRLTVT.

The gene calls are TRBV19 and TRBJ1-3; 7 positions agree with TRBD1. Germline V lookup: CDR1 LNHDA, CDR2 SQIVND (reference sequence). V lost 6 bases and J lost 4; bases outside the gene matches: 3. The CDR3 spans 13 residues. The CDR3 nucleotides are TGTGCCAGTAGAGGACAGGTCGGAAACACCATATATTTT. Its protein is CASRGQVGNTIYF.

This chain uses TRBV7-3 with TRBJ2-2; D remains ambiguous. The germline gives CDR1 SGHTA, CDR2 FQGTGA. The CDR3 runs to 13 residues. V was pared by 1 base and J by 5 bases, with 5 bases between. CDR3 region: CASSLRGTGELFF. The CDR3 DNA reads as TGTGCCAGCAGCTTAAGGGGAACCGGGGAGCTGTTTTTT.